The rows below give T cell receptor beta chains drawn from one sample of a study of shared clonotypes between healthy human individuals. TCRdb's table, derived via immunoSEQ multiplex PCR, lists solely in-frame clones and lacks some. Of some 2,100,000 clones listed, approximately 95% are singletons. The source material was naive CD4+ T cells sorted from blood. The receptors here all came from a man younger than 35 in good health. Both conserved end residues are part of each CDR3. The D gene is left open where the match is weak. Clone size appears in some rows only: once, few, many, or a class for an expanded clone.

v_gene: TRBV4-3
abundance: few
j_gene: TRBJ2-5
d_gene: .
CDR3aa: CASSQGVGETQYF
CDR3nt: TGCGCCAGCAGCCAGGGGGTGGGGGAGACCCAGTACTTC

v_gene: TRBV14
abundance: .
j_gene: TRBJ1-2
d_gene: .
CDR3aa: CASSEQANYGYTF
CDR3nt: TGTGCCAGCAGCGAACAGGCTAACTATGGCTACACCTTC

v_gene: TRBV19
abundance: once
j_gene: TRBJ1-6
d_gene: TRBD1
CDR3aa: CASSTDRGRSSPLHF
CDR3nt: TGTGCCAGTAGTACGGACAGGGGGCGGAGTTCACCCCTCCACTTT

v_gene: TRBV19
abundance: .
j_gene: TRBJ1-3
d_gene: TRBD1
CDR3aa: CASGTVSGNTIYF
CDR3nt: TGTGCCAGTGGGACAGTCTCTGGAAACACCATATATTTT

v_gene: TRBV28
abundance: .
j_gene: TRBJ2-3
d_gene: TRBD2
CDR3aa: CASSQKETAGVFTDTQYF
CDR3nt: TGTGCCAGCAGCCAAAAGGAGACGGCGGGGGTGTTTACAGATACGCAGTATTTT

v_gene: TRBV5-1
abundance: .
j_gene: TRBJ1-2
d_gene: .
CDR3aa: CASSEGMTNYGYTF
CDR3nt: TGCGCCAGCAGCGAAGGGATGACGAACTATGGCTACACCTTC

v_gene: TRBV5-1
abundance: .
j_gene: TRBJ2-7
d_gene: .
CDR3aa: CASSNRGPEYEQYF
CDR3nt: TGCGCCAGCAGCAACCGGGGCCCCGAATACGAGCAGTACTTC

v_gene: TRBV5-6
abundance: .
j_gene: TRBJ1-4
d_gene: TRBD1
CDR3aa: CASSLMSGGTNEKLFF
CDR3nt: TGTGCCAGCAGCTTGATGTCAGGGGGAACTAATGAAAAACTGTTTTTT

v_gene: TRBV27
abundance: .
j_gene: TRBJ1-1
d_gene: TRBD1
CDR3aa: CASSPDRGPGTEAFF
CDR3nt: TGTGCCAGCAGTCCCGACAGGGGGCCGGGCACTGAAGCTTTCTTT

v_gene: TRBV5-6
abundance: once
j_gene: TRBJ2-4
d_gene: TRBD2
CDR3aa: CASSQVGGGQANIQYF
CDR3nt: TGTGCCAGCAGCCAGGTGGGCGGGGGGCAAGCAAACATTCAGTACTTC

v_gene: TRBV6-5
abundance: .
j_gene: TRBJ1-1
d_gene: .
CDR3aa: CASGRLMNTEAFF
CDR3nt: TGTGCCAGCGGACGGTTAATGAACACTGAAGCTTTCTTT

v_gene: TRBV6-1
abundance: .
j_gene: TRBJ2-2
d_gene: .
CDR3aa: CASSRDKNTGELFF
CDR3nt: TGTGCCAGCAGTAGGGACAAGAACACCGGGGAGCTGTTTTTT

v_gene: TRBV6-5
abundance: few
j_gene: TRBJ1-1
d_gene: TRBD1
CDR3aa: CASSYSGTGGFF
CDR3nt: TGTGCCAGCAGTTACTCCGGGACAGGGGGGTTCTTT

v_gene: TRBV28
abundance: many
j_gene: TRBJ2-7
d_gene: .
CDR3aa: CASSEGGDYEQYF
CDR3nt: TGTGCCAGCAGTGAAGGCGGGGACTACGAGCAGTACTTC

v_gene: TRBV7-8
abundance: .
j_gene: TRBJ1-2
d_gene: TRBD1
CDR3aa: CASSPGQNYGYTF
CDR3nt: TGTGCCAGCAGTCCGGGACAGAACTATGGCTACACCTTC

v_gene: TRBV30
abundance: .
j_gene: TRBJ1-2
d_gene: TRBD1
CDR3aa: CAWSYRDRGYTF
CDR3nt: TGTGCCTGGAGCTACCGGGACAGAGGCTACACCTTC

v_gene: TRBV7-9
abundance: .
j_gene: TRBJ2-3
d_gene: .
CDR3aa: CASSSGQRGGDTQYF
CDR3nt: TGTGCCAGCAGCTCTGGACAGAGAGGTGGGGATACGCAGTATTTT

v_gene: TRBV7-9
abundance: .
j_gene: TRBJ1-2
d_gene: TRBD1
CDR3aa: CASSLEGAGGYTF
CDR3nt: TGTGCCAGCAGCTTAGAGGGGGCCGGAGGCTACACCTTC

v_gene: TRBV5-1
abundance: .
j_gene: TRBJ1-6
d_gene: .
CDR3aa: CASSLAGGQALHF
CDR3nt: TGCGCCAGCAGCTTGGCCGGGGGGCAGGCCCTCCACTTT

v_gene: TRBV5-1
abundance: .
j_gene: TRBJ2-2
d_gene: .
CDR3aa: CASSLGLTGELFF
CDR3nt: TGCGCCAGCAGCTTGGGACTTACCGGGGAGCTGTTTTTT

v_gene: TRBV7-9
abundance: .
j_gene: TRBJ2-7
d_gene: TRBD2
CDR3aa: CASSQQGLASSEQYF
CDR3nt: TGTGCCAGCAGCCAGCAAGGACTAGCCAGCTCCGAGCAGTACTTC

v_gene: TRBV13
abundance: once
j_gene: TRBJ2-7
d_gene: TRBD2
CDR3aa: CASSPDPLAGGPGEEQYF
CDR3nt: TGTGCCAGCAGCCCCGACCCGCTAGCGGGAGGGCCCGGGGAGGAGCAGTACTTC

v_gene: TRBV11-2
abundance: .
j_gene: TRBJ2-5
d_gene: .
CDR3aa: CASSRGGMGSVETQYF
CDR3nt: TGTGCCAGCAGCAGGGGCGGGATGGGGTCGGTGGAGACCCAGTACTTC

v_gene: TRBV18
abundance: .
j_gene: TRBJ2-7
d_gene: .
CDR3aa: CASSPYFQTSYEQYF
CDR3nt: TGTGCCAGCTCACCATACTTTCAGACAAGCTACGAGCAGTACTTC

v_gene: TRBV29-1
abundance: once
j_gene: TRBJ2-5
d_gene: .
CDR3aa: CSVLGAPETQYF
CDR3nt: TGCAGCGTTTTGGGGGCCCCGGAGACCCAGTACTTC

v_gene: TRBV4-1
abundance: .
j_gene: TRBJ2-5
d_gene: .
CDR3aa: CASSQDLASTRAQETQYF
CDR3nt: TGCGCCAGCAGCCAAGATCTGGCCTCAACTAGGGCCCAAGAGACCCAGTACTTC

v_gene: TRBV27
abundance: .
j_gene: TRBJ2-7
d_gene: TRBD1
CDR3aa: CASRPRGTGLTSYEQYF
CDR3nt: TGTGCCAGCAGACCTCGCGGGACAGGTTTAACCTCCTACGAGCAGTACTTC

v_gene: TRBV28
abundance: .
j_gene: TRBJ2-1
d_gene: TRBD1
CDR3aa: CASSLPGTGISNEQFF
CDR3nt: TGTGCCAGCAGCCTCCCCGGGACAGGGATATCCAATGAGCAGTTCTTC

v_gene: TRBV27
abundance: .
j_gene: TRBJ1-6
d_gene: .
CDR3aa: CASSLGRIYNSPLHF
CDR3nt: TGTGCCAGCAGTTTAGGCCGGATCTATAATTCACCCCTCCACTTT

v_gene: TRBV5-1
abundance: .
j_gene: TRBJ1-1
d_gene: .
CDR3aa: CASSPRSKNTEAFF
CDR3nt: TGCGCCAGCAGCCCGCGTTCCAAGAACACTGAAGCTTTCTTT

v_gene: TRBV2
abundance: .
j_gene: TRBJ2-3
d_gene: TRBD1
CDR3aa: CASSVETGLSDTQYF
CDR3nt: TGTGCCAGCAGTGTTGAGACAGGGTTGTCAGATACGCAGTATTTT

v_gene: TRBV7-8
abundance: .
j_gene: TRBJ2-1
d_gene: .
CDR3aa: CASSLATGSNEQFF
CDR3nt: TGTGCCAGCAGCTTAGCTACAGGGTCCAATGAGCAGTTCTTC

v_gene: TRBV30
abundance: .
j_gene: TRBJ1-1
d_gene: TRBD1
CDR3aa: CAWSVPGGTGGRFF
CDR3nt: TGTGCCTGGAGTGTACCAGGGGGGACCGGGGGTAGGTTCTTT

v_gene: TRBV19
abundance: few
j_gene: TRBJ2-7
d_gene: TRBD1
CDR3aa: CASSIGLDRGVKQYF
CDR3nt: TGTGCCAGTAGTATAGGTTTGGACAGGGGAGTGAAGCAGTACTTC

v_gene: TRBV28
abundance: .
j_gene: TRBJ2-7
d_gene: TRBD1
CDR3aa: CASSFLDRDYEQYF
CDR3nt: TGTGCCAGCAGTTTCTTGGACAGGGACTACGAGCAGTACTTC

v_gene: TRBV5-1
abundance: .
j_gene: TRBJ2-7
d_gene: TRBD1
CDR3aa: CASSVGTGHAYEQYF
CDR3nt: TGCGCCAGCAGCGTGGGGACAGGTCACGCCTACGAGCAGTACTTC

v_gene: TRBV7-9
abundance: .
j_gene: TRBJ2-7
d_gene: TRBD2
CDR3aa: CASSLAGATSYEQYF
CDR3nt: TGTGCCAGCAGCCTAGCGGGGGCCACCTCCTACGAGCAGTACTTC

v_gene: TRBV2
abundance: .
j_gene: TRBJ2-2
d_gene: .
CDR3aa: CASNQLPTGELFF
CDR3nt: TGTGCCAGCAACCAACTTCCCACCGGGGAGCTGTTTTTT

v_gene: TRBV18
abundance: .
j_gene: TRBJ2-1
d_gene: TRBD1
CDR3aa: CASSPPGQGISNEQFF
CDR3nt: TGTGCCAGCTCACCGCCGGGACAGGGTATTTCCAATGAGCAGTTCTTC

v_gene: TRBV10-3
abundance: .
j_gene: TRBJ1-1
d_gene: .
CDR3aa: CAISEIANTEAFF
CDR3nt: TGTGCCATCAGTGAGATAGCTAACACTGAAGCTTTCTTT

v_gene: TRBV15
abundance: .
j_gene: TRBJ2-7
d_gene: .
CDR3aa: CATSREPGTYEQYF
CDR3nt: TGTGCCACCAGCAGAGAACCGGGCACCTACGAGCAGTACTTC

v_gene: TRBV6-5
abundance: .
j_gene: TRBJ2-2
d_gene: TRBD1
CDR3aa: CASRGTGNGAGELFF
CDR3nt: TGTGCCAGCAGAGGGACAGGGAACGGTGCCGGGGAGCTGTTTTTT

v_gene: TRBV27
abundance: .
j_gene: TRBJ1-4
d_gene: .
CDR3aa: CASRQYRWDEKLFF
CDR3nt: TGTGCCAGCAGGCAATACAGGTGGGATGAAAAACTGTTTTTT

v_gene: TRBV29-1
abundance: .
j_gene: TRBJ1-1
d_gene: .
CDR3aa: CSASIDRGTEAFF
CDR3nt: TGCAGCGCTTCCATCGATCGAGGCACTGAAGCTTTCTTT

v_gene: TRBV10-3
abundance: .
j_gene: TRBJ1-4
d_gene: .
CDR3aa: CAIKDGSNEKLFF
CDR3nt: TGTGCCATCAAGGACGGCTCTAATGAAAAACTGTTTTTT